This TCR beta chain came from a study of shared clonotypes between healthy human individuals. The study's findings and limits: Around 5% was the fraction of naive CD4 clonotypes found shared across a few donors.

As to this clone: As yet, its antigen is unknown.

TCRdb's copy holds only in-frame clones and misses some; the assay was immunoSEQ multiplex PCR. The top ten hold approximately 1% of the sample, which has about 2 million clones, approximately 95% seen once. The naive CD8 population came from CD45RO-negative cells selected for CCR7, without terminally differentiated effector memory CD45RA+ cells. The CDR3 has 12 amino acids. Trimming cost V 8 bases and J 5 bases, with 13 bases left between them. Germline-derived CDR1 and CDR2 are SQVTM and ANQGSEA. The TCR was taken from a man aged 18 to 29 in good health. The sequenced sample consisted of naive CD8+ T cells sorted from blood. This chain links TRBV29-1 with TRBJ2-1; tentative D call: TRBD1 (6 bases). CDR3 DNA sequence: TGCAGCTGCCGGGACAACAACAATGAGCAGTTCTTC. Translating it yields CSCRDNNNEQFF.